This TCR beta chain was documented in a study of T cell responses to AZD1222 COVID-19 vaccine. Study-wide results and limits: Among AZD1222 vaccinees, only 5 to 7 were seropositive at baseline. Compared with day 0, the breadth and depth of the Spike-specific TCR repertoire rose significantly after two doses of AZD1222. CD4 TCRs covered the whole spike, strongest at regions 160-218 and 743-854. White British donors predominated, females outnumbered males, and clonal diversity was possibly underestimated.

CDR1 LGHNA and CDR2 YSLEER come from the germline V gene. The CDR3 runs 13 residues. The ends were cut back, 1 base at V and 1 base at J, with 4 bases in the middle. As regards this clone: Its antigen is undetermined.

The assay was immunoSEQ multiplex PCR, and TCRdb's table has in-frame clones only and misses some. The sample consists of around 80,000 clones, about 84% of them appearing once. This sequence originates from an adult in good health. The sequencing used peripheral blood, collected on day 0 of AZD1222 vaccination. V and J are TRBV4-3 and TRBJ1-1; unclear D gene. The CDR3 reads CASSQGENTEAFF. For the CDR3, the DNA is TGCGCCAGCAGCCAAGGTGAGAACACTGAAGCTTTCTTT.